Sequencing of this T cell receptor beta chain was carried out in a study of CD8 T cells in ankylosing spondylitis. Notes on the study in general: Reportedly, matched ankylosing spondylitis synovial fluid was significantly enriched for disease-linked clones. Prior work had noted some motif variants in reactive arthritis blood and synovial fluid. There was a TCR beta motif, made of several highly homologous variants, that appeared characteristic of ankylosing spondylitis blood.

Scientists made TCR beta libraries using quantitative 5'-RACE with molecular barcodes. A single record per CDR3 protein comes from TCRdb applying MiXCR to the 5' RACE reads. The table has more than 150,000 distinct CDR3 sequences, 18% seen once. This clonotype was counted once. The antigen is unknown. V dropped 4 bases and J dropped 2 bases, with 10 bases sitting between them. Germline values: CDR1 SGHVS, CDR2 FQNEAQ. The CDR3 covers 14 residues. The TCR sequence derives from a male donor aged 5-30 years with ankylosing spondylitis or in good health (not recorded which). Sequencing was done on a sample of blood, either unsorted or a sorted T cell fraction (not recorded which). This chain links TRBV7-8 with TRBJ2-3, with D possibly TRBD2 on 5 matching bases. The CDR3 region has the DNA TGTGCCAGCAGCTATGGACTCAACACAGATACGCAGTATTTT. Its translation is CASSYGLNTDTQYF.